This T cell receptor (beta chain) came from a study of CD8 T cells in Susac syndrome. Germline CDR1 SGHKS, CDR2 YYEKEE (reference sequence). Trimming removed 0 bases from V and 1 base from J; junction bases left unmatched: 3. The CDR3 consists of 16 residues. RNA was extracted with the RNeasy kit, and a quantity of roughly 0.5 to 1 ug was reverse transcribed using random hexamers. TCRdb reanalysed the immunoSEQ multiplex PCR reads using MiXCR and keeps one entry per CDR3 protein. Of 400,000 to 550,000 distinct CDR3 sequences listed, 85% are singletons. Negative isolation was used for CD8+ and CD4+ T cells, and FACS enrichment was applied to TEMRA cells.

This TCR came from a human donor with multiple sclerosis. The genes are TRBV5-5 and TRBJ2-1, with 8 bases aligning to TRBD1. The material sequenced was CD8+ T cells from PBMCs. The CDR3 loop reads CASSLDRTGSYNEQFF. The CDR3 region has the DNA TGTGCCAGCAGCTTGGACCGGACAGGGTCCTACAATGAGCAGTTCTTC. Full variable domain (missing parts from reference TRBV5-5 and TRBJ2-1): DAGVTQSPTHLIKTRGQQVTLRCSPISGHKSVSWYQQVLGQGPQFIFQYYEKEERGRGNFPDRFSARQFPNYSSELNVNALLLGDSALYLCASSLDRTGSYNEQFFGPGTRLTVL.